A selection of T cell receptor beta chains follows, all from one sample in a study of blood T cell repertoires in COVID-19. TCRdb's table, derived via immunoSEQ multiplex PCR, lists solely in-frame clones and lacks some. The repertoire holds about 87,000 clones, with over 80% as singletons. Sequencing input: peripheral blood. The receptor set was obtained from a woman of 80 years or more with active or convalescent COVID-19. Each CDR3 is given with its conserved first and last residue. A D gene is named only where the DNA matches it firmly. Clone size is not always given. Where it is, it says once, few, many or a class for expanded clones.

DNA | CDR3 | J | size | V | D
TGTGCCAGCAGCTTAGCGAGGGACAGCAACTATGGCTACACCTTC | CASSLARDSNYGYTF | TRBJ1-2 | few | TRBV7-9 | TRBD1
TGTGCCAGCAGTGATCAGGGGGCCGCCTACGAGCAGTACTTC | CASSDQGAAYEQYF | TRBJ2-7 | . | TRBV2 | TRBD1
TGCAGCGTTGAGTATCAGAGCACAGATACGCAGTATTTT | CSVEYQSTDTQYF | TRBJ2-3 | once | TRBV29-1 | .
TGCGCCAGCAGGGACGCCGGACAATCTAACTATGGCTACACCTTC | CASRDAGQSNYGYTF | TRBJ1-2 | . | TRBV5-1 | .
TGTGCCAGCAGTTACACTTTGGGACAAGTTAGCAATCAGCCCCAGCATTTT | CASSYTLGQVSNQPQHF | TRBJ1-5 | . | TRBV28 | .
TGTGCCAGCAGCACAGGGTCGCGGAATTCACCCCTCCACTTT | CASSTGSRNSPLHF | TRBJ1-6 | . | TRBV6-5 | .
TGTGCCAGCGGGAGGGCAGGCGCTGGAAACACCATATATTTT | CASGRAGAGNTIYF | TRBJ1-3 | . | TRBV6-5 | .
TGTGCCAGCAGCTTACTTAGCGGGGGCCAAGAGACCCAGTACTTC | CASSLLSGGQETQYF | TRBJ2-5 | . | TRBV7-3 | TRBD2
TGTGCCAGCACTACGGACAGGGGGAATTACAATGAGCAGTTCTTC | CASTTDRGNYNEQFF | TRBJ2-1 | . | TRBV6-5 | TRBD1
TGTGCCAGCAGATCAACCGGGACTAATACGCAGTATTTT | CASRSTGTNTQYF | TRBJ2-3 | . | TRBV12-3/TRBV12-4 | TRBD2
TGTGCCAGTAGTACTGCGGGAGTAGTCCTCTACGAGCAGTACTTC | CASSTAGVVLYEQYF | TRBJ2-7 | . | TRBV19 | TRBD2
TGTGCCAGCAGCCGCCCGGGGGGTTACGAGCAGTACTTC | CASSRPGGYEQYF | TRBJ2-7 | . | TRBV7-9 | TRBD2
TGTGCCAGCAGCCCAATGGGAGCAACTAATGAAAAACTGTTTTTT | CASSPMGATNEKLFF | TRBJ1-4 | . | TRBV7-2 | .
TGTGCCAGCAGGTTTGAGGAGACCCAGTACTTC | CASRFEETQYF | TRBJ2-5 | . | TRBV2 | .
TGTGCCAGTGGACAGGGTCAGGGCAATCAGCCCCAGCATTTT | CASGQGQGNQPQHF | TRBJ1-5 | . | TRBV19 | TRBD1
TGTGCCAGCAGCCCGGGGACTGGAAACACCATATATTTT | CASSPGTGNTIYF | TRBJ1-3 | . | TRBV9 | .
TGTGCCAGCAGCCCCGGTGGGGGGGCAGGCAATGAGCAGTTCTTC | CASSPGGGAGNEQFF | TRBJ2-1 | . | TRBV5-4 | .
TGTGCCAGTAGTATCAGCGGGCTCTACGAGCAGTACTTC | CASSISGLYEQYF | TRBJ2-7 | . | TRBV19 | .
TGCGCCAGCAGCTTGGCCGTTCTAGCGGGGGGGACAGATACGCAGTATTTT | CASSLAVLAGGTDTQYF | TRBJ2-3 | . | TRBV5-1 | TRBD2
TGCGCCAGCAGCCACCAGACAGGGGGGGATCAGCCCCAGCATTTT | CASSHQTGGDQPQHF | TRBJ1-5 | . | TRBV4-3 | TRBD1
TGTGCCAGCAGCGCCTCAGGGGACGGAGATACGCAGTATTTT | CASSASGDGDTQYF | TRBJ2-3 | . | TRBV9 | .